What follows are 17 T cell receptor beta chains derived from one specimen sequenced in a study of blood T cells in healthy people across ages. Sample-barcoded 5' priming and a J-beta primer mix drove a second PCR of roughly 7 to 11 cycles. TCRdb re-called the 5' RACE reads with MiXCR, one entry per CDR3 protein. The profile shows 550,000 to 800,000 distinct CDR3 sequences, about 30% of them singletons. Specimen: blood. These receptors originate from an elderly woman in good health.

This clonotype came up many times. The V gene is TRBV6-5, the J gene TRBJ2-1; perhaps TRBD2 as D (6 bases). Germline V gene data show CDR1 as MNHEY and CDR2 as SVGAGI. Trimming took 10 bases from V and 7 from J, leaving 17 bases between them. The CDR3 length is 13 residues. CDR3 sequence: CATGETRRNEQFF. The CDR3 DNA follows: TGTGCCACCGGGGAGACTAGACGGAATGAGCAGTTCTTC.

This clonotype was detected ten times or more. The genes are TRBV14 and TRBJ1-2; 10 nucleotides match TRBD1. J lost 4 bases, V lost 6 bases, and 8 bases had no gene match. The CDR3 sequence is 15 residues long. Germline CDR1 reads SGHDN; CDR2 reads FVKESK. CDR3 nucleotide sequence: TGTGCCAGCAGTCAAAGACAGGGGGCCAGCTATGGCTACACCTTC. It yields the protein CASSQRQGASYGYTF.

This clonotype was seen more than once but under ten times. CDR3 residues: CASSDWISAMNTEAFF. In DNA form, the CDR3 reads TGTGCCAGCAGTGATTGGATATCGGCTATGAACACTGAAGCTTTCTTT. The chain combines TRBV6-1 with TRBJ1-1, with D uncertain. CDR1 is MNHNS, CDR2 SASEGT, per germline. The CDR3 consists of 16 residues. Trimming removed 3 bases at V and 0 bases at J, with 14 bases between.

Notes on this clonotype: The CDR3 carries no conserved terminal phenylalanine or tryptophan, so it likely arises from a read error. This sequence joins TRBV6-2 or TRBV6-3 and TRBJ2-3, with D perhaps TRBD1 (6 bases). CDR1 and CDR2 from the germline V gene are MNHEY and SVGEGT. The CDR3 totals 14 residues. The CDR3 reads CASKSVTRTDTQYL. CDR3 DNA sequence: TGTGCCAGCAAGAGCGTAACAAGGACAGATACACAGTATTTG.

This clonotype was detected many times. The V and J genes are TRBV6-5 and TRBJ2-5; weak D call: TRBD1 (6 bases). The CDR3 covers 12 residues. The ends were cut back, 6 bases at V and 5 bases at J, with 10 bases in the middle. The germline CDR1 and CDR2 sequences are MNHEY and SVGAGI. CDR3 DNA: TGTGCCAGCAGCGGGCAGGGGGAGACCCAGTACTTC. It codes for CASSGQGETQYF.

The sample holds many counts of this clonotype. V usage is TRBV5-1 and J usage is TRBJ2-1; a weak D match, TRBD1 (5 bases). The CDR3 is made up of 14 amino acids. Germline V gene sequence: CDR1 SGHRS, CDR2 YFSETQ. Trimming shortened V by 4 bases and J by 5 bases, and 13 bases separated the two germline ends. CDR3: CASSRPGSNNEQFF. Here the CDR3 DNA reads TGCGCCAGCAGCCGCCCAGGGTCGAACAATGAGCAGTTCTTC.

Here the CDR3 DNA reads TGCAGTGCTACCCGGGACAGGGCATATGGCTACACCTTC. As protein: CSATRDRAYGYTF. This sequence joins TRBV20-1 and TRBJ1-2; 9 bases match TRBD1. The germline V gene has CDR1 DFQATT and CDR2 SNEGSKA (reference sequence). The CDR3 sequence is 13 residues long. The junction had 5 bases not matched to a gene; V was cut back by 4 bases and J by 5 bases.

This clonotype was counted between two and nine times. This rearrangement joins TRBV5-1 to TRBJ2-5, with TRBD1 identical over 7 bases. The J call may be in error: the DNA end matches TRBJ2-7 better. The V gene's germline CDR1 is SGHRS and CDR2 YFSETQ. CDR3 size: 12 residues. The CDR3: CASSGGAHEQYF. CDR3 DNA sequence: TGCGCCAGCTCAGGGGGAGCCCACGAGCAGTACTTC.

The rearrangement uses TRBV3-1 and TRBJ2-4; D assignment may be TRBD1 or TRBD2 (5 bases each). The CDR3 contains 12 residues. Germline V lookup: CDR1 LGHDT, CDR2 YNNKEL (reference sequence). Deletions cut 3 bases from V and 15 bases from J, with 15 bases between. The CDR3 bases are TGTGCCAGCAGCCATAGACCGGGACCAACGTACTTC. This sequence encodes CASSHRPGPTYF. Together with reference TRBV3-1 and TRBJ2-4, the CDR3 gives the full variable domain: DTAVSQTPKYLVTQMGNDKSIKCEQNLGHDTMYWYKQDSKKFLKIMFSYNNKELIINETVPNRFSPKSPDKAHLNLHINSLELGDSAVYFCASSHRPGPTYFGAGTRLSVL.

This sequence joins TRBV6-5 and TRBJ1-4, with 10 positions matching TRBD1. V shed 6 bases and J 5 bases; nucleotides not matched to a gene: 6. Germline CDR1 is MNHEY and CDR2 is SVGAGI. The CDR3 totals 15 residues. The CDR3 DNA reads TGTGCCAGCAGGTCCCCGGGACAGGGGAATGAAAAACTGTTTTTT. Translation: CASRSPGQGNEKLFF.

Many counts were recorded for this clonotype. V usage is TRBV7-8 and J usage is TRBJ2-1; 11 positions agree with TRBD2. The V and J ends lost 1 base and 9 bases, in that order; junction bases with no gene match: 5. Germline V gene lookup returns CDR1 SGHVS and CDR2 FQNEAQ. This CDR3 is built from 15 residues. Written as DNA, the CDR3 is TGTGCCAGCAGCTTAGGGATAGCGGGGGGGCGTGAGCAGTTCTTC. Encoded protein: CASSLGIAGGREQFF.

The chain recombines TRBV24-1 with TRBJ2-5, with 8 bases matching TRBD1. The trim removed 6 bases at V and 5 bases at J, leaving 4 bases unmatched. Germline lookup yields CDR1 KGHDR and CDR2 SFDVKD. The CDR3 length is 13 residues. DNA of the CDR3: TGTGCCACCAGTCCAGGGGGCTGGGAGACCCAGTACTTC. Amino acid sequence: CATSPGGWETQYF.

The chain carries TRBV6-2 or TRBV6-3 and TRBJ2-2; D perhaps matches TRBD1 (5 bases). CDR3 length: 16 amino acids. From germline, CDR1 is MNHEY and CDR2 SVGEGT. Trimming stripped 7 bases from V and 0 bases from J, with 15 bases between. The CDR3 DNA sequence: TGTGCCAGCACTCAAAGGGCAGGGACGAACACCGGGGAGCTGTTTTTT. Amino acid sequence: CASTQRAGTNTGELFF.

This clonotype was detected ten times or more. The chain has TRBV27 and TRBJ2-7; 9 bases align to TRBD1. The V and J ends lost 9 bases and 2 bases, in that order; junction bases with no gene match: 14. Germline V gene lookup returns CDR1 MNHEY and CDR2 SMNVEV (reference sequence). CDR3 length: 16 residues. Here the CDR3 DNA reads TGTGCCAGAAAACCTGGAAAGGACAGGGGAACCTACGAGCAGTACTTC. This translates into CARKPGKDRGTYEQYF.

Ten or more counts support this clonotype. The chain combines TRBV20-1 with TRBJ2-1; weak D call: TRBD2 (5 bases). The CDR3 runs 15 residues. V lost 5 bases to trimming and J lost 4 bases, with 18 bases between them. Germline V lookup: CDR1 DFQATT, CDR2 SNEGSKA (reference sequence). For the CDR3, the DNA is TGCAGTGCTCACTTGCAGCGGCTGGGTTACAATGAGCAGTTCTTC. This gives the protein CSAHLQRLGYNEQFF.

Written as DNA, the CDR3 is TGTGCCAGCTCACCAGTGGCCCGGGACTTCTCCTACGAGCAGTACTTC. Protein: CASSPVARDFSYEQYF. J is TRBJ2-7 and V is TRBV18, with D tentatively TRBD2 (6 bases). Germline V gene sequence: CDR1 KGHSH, CDR2 LQKENI. The CDR3 totals 16 residues. The V gene lost 2 bases and the J gene lost 0 bases, with 14 bases spanning the gap. Full variable domain (outside the CDR3, taken from reference TRBV18 and TRBJ2-7): NAGVMQNPRHLVRRRGQEARLRCSPMKGHSHVYWYRQLPEEGLKFMVYLQKENIIDESGMPKERFSAEFPKEGPSILRIQQVVRGDSAAYFCASSPVARDFSYEQYFGPGTRLTVT.

This clonotype was recorded at least ten times. The rearrangement uses TRBV5-6 and TRBJ2-7; 14 bases match TRBD2. CDR3 length: 18 residues. Germline CDR1 reads SGHDT; CDR2 reads YYEEEE. V lost 4 bases, J lost 0 bases, and 9 bases stayed unmatched. The CDR3 sequence is CASSPGLAGDPSSYEQYF. CDR3 coding DNA: TGTGCCAGCAGCCCGGGACTAGCGGGGGACCCGAGCTCCTACGAGCAGTACTTC.